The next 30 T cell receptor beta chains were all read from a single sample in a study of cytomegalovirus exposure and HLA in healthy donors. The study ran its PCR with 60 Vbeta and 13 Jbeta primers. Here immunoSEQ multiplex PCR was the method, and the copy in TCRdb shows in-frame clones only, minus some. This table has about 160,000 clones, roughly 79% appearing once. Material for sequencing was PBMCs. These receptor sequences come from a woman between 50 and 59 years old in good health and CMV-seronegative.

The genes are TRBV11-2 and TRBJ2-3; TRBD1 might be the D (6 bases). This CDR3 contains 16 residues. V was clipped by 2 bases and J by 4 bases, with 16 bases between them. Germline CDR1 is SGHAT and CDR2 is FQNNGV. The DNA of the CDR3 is TGTGCCAGCAGCTTATGGGCAGGGGTGCCAGCAGATACGCAGTATTTT. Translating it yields CASSLWAGVPADTQYF.

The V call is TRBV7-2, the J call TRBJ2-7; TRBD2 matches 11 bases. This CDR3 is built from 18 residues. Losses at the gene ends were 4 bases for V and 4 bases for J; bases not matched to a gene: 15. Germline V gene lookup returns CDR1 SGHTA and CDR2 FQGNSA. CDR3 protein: CASSSFPGTSGWAYEQYF. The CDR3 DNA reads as TGTGCCAGCAGCTCCTTCCCCGGGACTAGCGGATGGGCTTACGAGCAGTACTTC.

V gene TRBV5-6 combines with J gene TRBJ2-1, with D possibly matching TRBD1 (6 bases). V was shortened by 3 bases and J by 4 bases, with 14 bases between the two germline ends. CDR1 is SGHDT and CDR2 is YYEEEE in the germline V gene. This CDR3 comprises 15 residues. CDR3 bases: TGTGCCAGCAGCTCCCCAGGACAGCTTTACAATGAGCAGTTCTTC. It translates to CASSSPGQLYNEQFF. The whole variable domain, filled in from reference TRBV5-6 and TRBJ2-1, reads DAGVTQSPTHLIKTRGQQVTLRCSPKSGHDTVSWYQQALGQGPQFIFQYYEEEERQRGNFPDRFSGHQFPNYSSELNVNALLLGDSALYLCASSSPGQLYNEQFFGPGTRLTVL.

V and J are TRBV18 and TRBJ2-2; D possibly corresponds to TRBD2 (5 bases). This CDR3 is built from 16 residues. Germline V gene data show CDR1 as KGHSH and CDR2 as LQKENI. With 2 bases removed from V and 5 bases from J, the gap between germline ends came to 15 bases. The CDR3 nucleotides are TGTGCCAGCTCACCAAATGGGCGGCGCGGGACCGGGGAGCTGTTTTTT. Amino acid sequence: CASSPNGRRGTGELFF.

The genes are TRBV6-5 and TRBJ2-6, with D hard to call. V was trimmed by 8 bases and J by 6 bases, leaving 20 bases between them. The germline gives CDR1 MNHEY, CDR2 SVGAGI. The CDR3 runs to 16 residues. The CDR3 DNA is TGTGCCAGCGGTTCCGATCCAGGATCTTCGGCCAACGTCCTGACTTTC. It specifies CASGSDPGSSANVLTF.

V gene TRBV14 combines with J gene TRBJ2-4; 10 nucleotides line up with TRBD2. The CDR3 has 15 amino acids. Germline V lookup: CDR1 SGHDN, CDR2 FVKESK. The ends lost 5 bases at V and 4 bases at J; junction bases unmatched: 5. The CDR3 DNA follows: TGTGCCAGCAGCGCCGGGACTAGCGTTAAAAACATTCAGTACTTC. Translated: CASSAGTSVKNIQYF.

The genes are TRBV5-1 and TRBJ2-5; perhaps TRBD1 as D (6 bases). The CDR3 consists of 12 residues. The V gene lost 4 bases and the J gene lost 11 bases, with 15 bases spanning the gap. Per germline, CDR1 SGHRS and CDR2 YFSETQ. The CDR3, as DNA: TGCGCCAGCAGCGAACAGGGAACACAGCAGTACTTC. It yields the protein CASSEQGTQQYF.

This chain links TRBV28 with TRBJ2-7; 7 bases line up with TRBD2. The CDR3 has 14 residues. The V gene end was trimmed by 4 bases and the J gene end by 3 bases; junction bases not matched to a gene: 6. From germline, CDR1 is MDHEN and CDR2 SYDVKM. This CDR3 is CASSSRGVFYEQYF. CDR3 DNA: TGTGCCAGCAGTTCCCGGGGGGTTTTCTACGAGCAGTACTTC.

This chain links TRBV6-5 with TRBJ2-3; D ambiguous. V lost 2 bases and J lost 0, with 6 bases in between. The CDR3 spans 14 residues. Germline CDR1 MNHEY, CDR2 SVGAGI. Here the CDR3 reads CASSYQDSTDTQYF. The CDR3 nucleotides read TGTGCCAGCAGTTACCAGGATAGCACAGATACGCAGTATTTT.

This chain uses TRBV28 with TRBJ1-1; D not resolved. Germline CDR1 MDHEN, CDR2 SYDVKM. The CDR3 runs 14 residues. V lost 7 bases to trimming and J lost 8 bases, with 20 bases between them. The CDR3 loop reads CASTNPFPLAEAFF. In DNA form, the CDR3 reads TGTGCCAGCACCAACCCCTTCCCCTTGGCCGAAGCTTTCTTT.

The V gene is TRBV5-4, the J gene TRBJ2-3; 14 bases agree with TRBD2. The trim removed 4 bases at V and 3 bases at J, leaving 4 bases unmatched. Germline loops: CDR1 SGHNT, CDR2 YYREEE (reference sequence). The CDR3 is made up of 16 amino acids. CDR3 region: CASSARLAGGTDTQYF. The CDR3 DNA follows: TGTGCCAGCAGCGCTAGACTAGCGGGGGGGACAGATACGCAGTATTTT.

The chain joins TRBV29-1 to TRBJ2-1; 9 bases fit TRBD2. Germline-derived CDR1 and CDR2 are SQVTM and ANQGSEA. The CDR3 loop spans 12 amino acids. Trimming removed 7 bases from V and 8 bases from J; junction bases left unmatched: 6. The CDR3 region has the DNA TGCAGCGGCCTAGCGGGGACAGATGAGCAGTTCTTC. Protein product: CSGLAGTDEQFF.

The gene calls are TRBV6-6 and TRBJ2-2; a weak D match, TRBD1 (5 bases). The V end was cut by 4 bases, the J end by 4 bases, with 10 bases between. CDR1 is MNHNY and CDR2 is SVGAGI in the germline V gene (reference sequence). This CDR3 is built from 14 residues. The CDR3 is CASSFQGTTGELFF. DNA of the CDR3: TGTGCCAGCAGTTTTCAGGGAACCACCGGGGAGCTGTTTTTT.

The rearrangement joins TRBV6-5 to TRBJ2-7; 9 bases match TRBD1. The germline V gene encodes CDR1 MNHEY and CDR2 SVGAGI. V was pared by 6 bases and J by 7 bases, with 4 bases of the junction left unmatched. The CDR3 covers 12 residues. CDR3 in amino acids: CASSPTGGEQYF. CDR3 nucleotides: TGTGCCAGCAGCCCGACAGGGGGGGAGCAGTACTTC.

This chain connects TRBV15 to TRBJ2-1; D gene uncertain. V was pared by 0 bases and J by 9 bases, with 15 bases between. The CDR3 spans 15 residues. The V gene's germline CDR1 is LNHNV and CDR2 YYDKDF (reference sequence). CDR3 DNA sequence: TGTGCCACCAGCAGAGATGGCGCGGCTGAGATTGAGCAGTTCTTC. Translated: CATSRDGAAEIEQFF.

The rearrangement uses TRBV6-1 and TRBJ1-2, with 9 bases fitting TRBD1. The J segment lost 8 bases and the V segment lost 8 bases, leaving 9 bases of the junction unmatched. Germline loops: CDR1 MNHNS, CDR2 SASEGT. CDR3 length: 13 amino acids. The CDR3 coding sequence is TGTGCCAGCGGAACCGGGACAGGGAGGGGCTACACCTTC. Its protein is CASGTGTGRGYTF.

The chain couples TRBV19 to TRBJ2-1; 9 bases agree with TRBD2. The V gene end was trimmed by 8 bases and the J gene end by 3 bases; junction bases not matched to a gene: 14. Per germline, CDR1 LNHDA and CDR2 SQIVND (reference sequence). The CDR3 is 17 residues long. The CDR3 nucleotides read TGTGCCAGTTCCAAAAGGGTAGCGGGAGCAGGCTACAATGAGCAGTTCTTC. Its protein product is CASSKRVAGAGYNEQFF.

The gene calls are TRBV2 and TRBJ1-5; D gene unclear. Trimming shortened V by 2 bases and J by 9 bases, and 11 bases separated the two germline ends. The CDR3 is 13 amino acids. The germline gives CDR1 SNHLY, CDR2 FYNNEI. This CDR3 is CASSESGTWPQHF. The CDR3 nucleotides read TGTGCCAGCAGTGAATCAGGCACCTGGCCCCAGCATTTT.

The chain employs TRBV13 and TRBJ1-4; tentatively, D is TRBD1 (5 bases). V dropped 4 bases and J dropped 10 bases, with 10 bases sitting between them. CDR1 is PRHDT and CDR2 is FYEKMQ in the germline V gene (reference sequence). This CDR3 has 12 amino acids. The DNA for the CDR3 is TGTGCCAGCAGCTCCGCCGGGGGAAAACTGTTTTTT. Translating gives CASSSAGGKLFF.

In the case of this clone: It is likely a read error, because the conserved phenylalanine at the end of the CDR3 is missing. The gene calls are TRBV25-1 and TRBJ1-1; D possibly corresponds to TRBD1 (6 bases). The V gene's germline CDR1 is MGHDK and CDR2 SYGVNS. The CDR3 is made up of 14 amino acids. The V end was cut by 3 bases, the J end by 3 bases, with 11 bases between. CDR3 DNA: TGTGCCAGCAGTGACTGGGGGCAGTACACTGAAGCTTTCCTT. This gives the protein CASSDWGQYTEAFL.

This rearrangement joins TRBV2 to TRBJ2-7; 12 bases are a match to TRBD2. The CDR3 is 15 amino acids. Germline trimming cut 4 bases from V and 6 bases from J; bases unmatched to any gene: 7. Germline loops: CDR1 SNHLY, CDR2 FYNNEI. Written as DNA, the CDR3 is TGTGCCAGCAGTGCGGCTAGCGGGGGGGCAATCGAGCAGTACTTC. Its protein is CASSAASGGAIEQYF.

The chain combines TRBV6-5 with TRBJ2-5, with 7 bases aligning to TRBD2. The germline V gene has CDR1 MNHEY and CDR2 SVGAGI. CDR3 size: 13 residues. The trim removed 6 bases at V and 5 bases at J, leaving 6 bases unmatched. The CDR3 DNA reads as TGTGCCAGCAGAACCCAGGGAGGGGAGACCCAGTACTTC. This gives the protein CASRTQGGETQYF.

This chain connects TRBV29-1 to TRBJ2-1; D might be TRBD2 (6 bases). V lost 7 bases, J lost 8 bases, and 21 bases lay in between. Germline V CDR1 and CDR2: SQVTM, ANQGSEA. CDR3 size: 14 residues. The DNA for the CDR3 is TGCAGCGCCGGCGAGACTAGAGGGACGGATGAGCAGTTCTTC. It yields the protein CSAGETRGTDEQFF.

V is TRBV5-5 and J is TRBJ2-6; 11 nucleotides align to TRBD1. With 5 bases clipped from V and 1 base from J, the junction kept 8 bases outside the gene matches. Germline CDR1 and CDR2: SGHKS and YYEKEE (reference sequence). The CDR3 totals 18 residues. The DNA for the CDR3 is TGTGCCAGCAGTGCCGGGACAGGGGGAGAGTCTGGGGCCAACGTCCTGACTTTC. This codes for CASSAGTGGESGANVLTF. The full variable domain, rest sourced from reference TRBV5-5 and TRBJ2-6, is DAGVTQSPTHLIKTRGQQVTLRCSPISGHKSVSWYQQVLGQGPQFIFQYYEKEERGRGNFPDRFSARQFPNYSSELNVNALLLGDSALYLCASSAGTGGESGANVLTFGAGSRLTVL.

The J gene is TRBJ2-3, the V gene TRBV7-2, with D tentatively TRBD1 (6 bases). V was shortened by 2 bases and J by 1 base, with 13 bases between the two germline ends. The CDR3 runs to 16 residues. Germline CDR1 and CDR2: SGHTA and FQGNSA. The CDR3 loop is CASSLRGQRGTDTQYF. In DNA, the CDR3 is TGTGCCAGCAGCTTAAGAGGACAGAGGGGCACAGATACGCAGTATTTT.

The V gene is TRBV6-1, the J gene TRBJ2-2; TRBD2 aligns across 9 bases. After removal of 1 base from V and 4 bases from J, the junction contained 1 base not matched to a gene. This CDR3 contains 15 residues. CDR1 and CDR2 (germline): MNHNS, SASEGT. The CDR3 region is CASSEGGRGTGELFF. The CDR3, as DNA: TGTGCCAGCAGTGAAGGCGGGAGGGGCACCGGGGAGCTGTTTTTT.

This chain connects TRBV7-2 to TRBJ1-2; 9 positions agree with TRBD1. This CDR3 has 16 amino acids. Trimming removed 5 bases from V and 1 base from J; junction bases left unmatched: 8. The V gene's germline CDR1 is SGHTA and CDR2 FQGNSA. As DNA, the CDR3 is TGTGCCAGCAGCCCCGCCCCGGGACAGGGTAACTATGGCTACACCTTC. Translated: CASSPAPGQGNYGYTF.

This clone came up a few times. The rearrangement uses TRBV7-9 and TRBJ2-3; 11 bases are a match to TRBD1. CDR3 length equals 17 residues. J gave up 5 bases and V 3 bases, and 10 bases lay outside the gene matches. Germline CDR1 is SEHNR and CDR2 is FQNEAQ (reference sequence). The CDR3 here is CASSFILDRGRLDTQYF. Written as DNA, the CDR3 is TGTGCCAGCAGCTTTATATTGGACAGGGGGCGCCTAGATACGCAGTATTTT.

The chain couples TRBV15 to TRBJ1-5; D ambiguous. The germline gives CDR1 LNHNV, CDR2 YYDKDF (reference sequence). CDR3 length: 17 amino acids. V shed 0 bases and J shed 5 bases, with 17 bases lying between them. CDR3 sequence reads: CATSREERMGRDQPQHF. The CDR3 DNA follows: TGTGCCACCAGCAGAGAAGAGCGGATGGGGAGAGATCAGCCCCAGCATTTT.

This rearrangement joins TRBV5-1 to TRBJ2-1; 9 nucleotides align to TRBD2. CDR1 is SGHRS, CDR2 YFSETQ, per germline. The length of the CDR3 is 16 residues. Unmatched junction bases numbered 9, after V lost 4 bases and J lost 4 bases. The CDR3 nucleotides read TGCGCCAGCAGCCCTACAGCGGGAGGCCCATACAATGAGCAGTTCTTC. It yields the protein CASSPTAGGPYNEQFF.